The rows below give T cell receptor beta chains drawn from one sample of a study of cytomegalovirus exposure and HLA in healthy donors. Only in-frame clones appear in the TCRdb table, and some are missing; sequencing was by immunoSEQ multiplex PCR. The repertoire table contains approximately 180,000 clones. Sequencing was performed on PBMCs. The receptors shown here come from a man aged 30 to 45 in good health and CMV-seronegative. Both conserved end residues are part of each CDR3. Fields, in order: V gene, J gene, D gene, CDR3 protein, CDR3 DNA. The D gene is left open where the match is weak.

TRBV30	TRBJ2-5	TRBD2	CAWRPRGVKETQYF	TGTGCCTGGAGGCCACGGGGGGTGAAAGAGACCCAGTACTTC
TRBV7-2	TRBJ2-5	TRBD2	CASSLRLAGGGETQYF	TGTGCCAGCAGCTTAAGACTAGCGGGGGGCGGGGAGACCCAGTACTTC
TRBV11-3	TRBJ1-4	TRBD1	CASSPAGQGIWKLFF	TGTGCCAGCAGCCCAGCGGGACAGGGGATCTGGAAACTGTTTTTT
TRBV9	TRBJ1-3	-	CASSFPQGNTIYF	TGTGCCAGCAGCTTCCCACAAGGAAACACCATATATTTT
TRBV5-4	TRBJ2-1	TRBD1	CASSPRDRNNEQFF	TGTGCCAGCAGCCCCCGGGACAGAAACAATGAGCAGTTCTTC
TRBV6-5	TRBJ1-2	-	CASSSDRSNYGYTF	TGTGCCAGCAGTTCCGATAGATCTAACTATGGCTACACCTTC
TRBV27	TRBJ2-3	TRBD2	CASSLSTGLAGRVGTDTQYF	TGTGCCAGCAGTTTATCCACCGGACTAGCGGGCCGGGTTGGCACAGATACGCAGTATTTT
TRBV11-2	TRBJ2-1	TRBD2	CASSWGGGANEQFF	TGTGCCAGCAGCTGGGGCGGGGGGGCCAATGAGCAGTTCTTC
TRBV5-4	TRBJ2-1	TRBD2	CASSTGLVSSYNEQFF	TGTGCCAGCAGCACCGGACTAGTTAGCTCCTACAATGAGCAGTTCTTC
TRBV2	TRBJ2-7	TRBD1	CASRRDRNSYEQYF	TGTGCCAGCAGGAGGGACAGAAACTCCTACGAGCAGTACTTC
TRBV18	TRBJ1-4	TRBD1	CASSTGTDNEKLFF	TGTGCCAGCTCGACCGGGACAGATAATGAAAAACTGTTTTTT
TRBV7-9	TRBJ2-5	TRBD1	CASSKNRDRVLETQYF	TGTGCCAGCAGCAAAAACCGGGACAGGGTCTTAGAGACCCAGTACTTC
TRBV10-2	TRBJ1-3	TRBD1	CASSESTGGDTIYF	TGCGCCAGCAGTGAGTCGACAGGGGGGGACACCATATATTTT
TRBV25-1	TRBJ2-2	-	CASRRRGGTGELFF	TGTGCCAGTCGACGTCGAGGAGGGACCGGGGAGCTGTTTTTT
TRBV7-2	TRBJ1-2	-	CASRSPAGGTWGYTF	TGTGCCAGCAGATCCCCCGCCGGGGGTACTTGGGGCTACACCTTC
TRBV13	TRBJ2-1	-	CASSLAWSGNEQFF	TGTGCCAGCAGCTTGGCTTGGAGTGGGAATGAGCAGTTCTTC
TRBV11-3	TRBJ2-3	-	CASSRPGAAKTDTQYF	TGTGCCAGCAGCAGACCGGGAGCAGCGAAAACAGATACGCAGTATTTT
TRBV29-1	TRBJ2-7	-	CSVVDFGEQYF	TGCAGCGTTGTTGACTTCGGAGAGCAGTACTTC
TRBV6-1	TRBJ2-3	-	CASSVGQSDTQYF	TGTGCCAGCAGTGTAGGACAGTCCGATACGCAGTATTTT
TRBV19	TRBJ1-5	TRBD1	CASSRGQVSNQPQHF	TGTGCCAGTAGTAGAGGACAGGTTAGCAATCAGCCCCAGCATTTT
TRBV6-1	TRBJ2-7	-	CALGGAVFDEQYF	TGTGCCCTTGGGGGGGCCGTTTTCGACGAGCAGTACTTC
TRBV27	TRBJ1-1	TRBD1	CASLSGQVGTEAFF	TGTGCCAGCCTCTCCGGACAGGTCGGCACTGAAGCTTTCTTT
TRBV13	TRBJ1-6	TRBD1	CASSPGQGGSPLHF	TGTGCCAGCAGCCCGGGACAGGGAGGTTCACCCCTCCACTTT
TRBV27	TRBJ2-5	-	CASATTHTKETQYF	TGTGCCAGCGCCACAACCCACACCAAGGAGACCCAGTACTTC
TRBV30	TRBJ1-6	TRBD1	CAWRTTGGDSPLHF	TGTGCCTGGAGGACAACAGGGGGGGATTCACCCCTCCACTTT
TRBV29-1	TRBJ1-2	-	CSVETGHLYGYTF	TGCAGCGTTGAAACTGGGCACCTCTATGGCTACACCTTC
TRBV27	TRBJ1-2	-	CASNESRDYGYTF	TGTGCCAGCAACGAATCCCGGGACTATGGCTACACCTTC
TRBV7-9	TRBJ2-1	TRBD2	CASSLSGATYNEQFF	TGTGCCAGCAGCTTAAGCGGGGCAACTTACAATGAGCAGTTCTTC
TRBV6-5	TRBJ2-4	-	CASSDTRSIQYF	TGTGCCAGCAGTGACACCAGAAGTATTCAGTACTTC
TRBV5-1	TRBJ2-5	TRBD1	CASSLAGTGEETQYF	TGCGCCAGCAGCTTGGCCGGGACAGGGGAAGAGACCCAGTACTTC
TRBV10-3	TRBJ1-4	TRBD1	CASGTGQQGANEKLFF	TGTGCCAGCGGGACAGGGCAGCAAGGAGCTAATGAAAAACTGTTTTTT
TRBV7-2	TRBJ1-2	-	CASTKAGFPYDYGYTF	TGTGCCAGCACTAAGGCGGGCTTCCCTTACGACTATGGCTACACCTTC
TRBV28	TRBJ2-3	TRBD1	CASSFGTGASTDTQYF	TGTGCCAGCAGTTTTGGGACAGGGGCTAGCACAGATACGCAGTATTTT